One sample yielded the 29 T cell receptor beta chains listed below, sequenced in a study of cytomegalovirus exposure and HLA in healthy donors. Sequenced by immunoSEQ multiplex PCR; TCRdb stores in-frame clones only, minus some. Here the sample spans tens of thousands of clones, about 91% being singletons. The source material was PBMCs. The receptors were gathered from a woman in her twenties or thirties in good health and CMV-seronegative.

The rearrangement joins TRBV4-1 to TRBJ1-3; D remains unclear. Germline values: CDR1 MGHRA, CDR2 YSYEKL. Between the trimmed V and J ends, which lost 1 base and 0 bases, there was a span of 7 bases. The CDR3 is 15 amino acids. The CDR3 region has the DNA TGCGCCAGCAGCCAAGGCTGGAGCTCTGGAAACACCATATATTTT. Its translation is CASSQGWSSGNTIYF.

The CDR3 nucleotides read TGTGCCTCGGCCAGGAATGAGCAGTTCTTC. Translating it yields CASARNEQFF. The chain uses TRBV30 and TRBJ2-1, with D uncertain. The CDR3 totals 10 residues. CDR1 and CDR2 (germline): GTSNPN, SVGIG (reference sequence). V lost 7 bases and J lost 7, with 8 bases in between.

The chain recombines TRBV5-3 with TRBJ1-4, with 7 nucleotides matching TRBD1. TRBV5-3 is assigned to the ORF class and has an uncertain function. The J segment lost 8 bases and the V segment lost 8 bases, leaving 9 bases of the junction unmatched. The CDR3 length is 13 residues. The CDR3 DNA sequence: TGTGCCAGGAACAGGGGCCGCCGGGAAAAACTGTTTTTT. Protein sequence: CARNRGRREKLFF.

This clone has just one count. CDR3 in DNA: TGTGCCAGCAGTGAATTTCTGTGGCGGGAGGGCCAAGAGACCCAGTACTTC. This sequence encodes CASSEFLWREGQETQYF. This chain links TRBV25-1 with TRBJ2-5; 9 bases map to TRBD2. With V trimmed by 1 base and J by 1 base, 7 bases remained unmatched. In germline, CDR1 is MGHDK, CDR2 SYGVNS. CDR3 length equals 17 residues.

The genes are TRBV19 and TRBJ2-1; 11 positions match TRBD1. The V and J ends lost 3 bases and 6 bases, in that order; junction bases with no gene match: 7. CDR1 LNHDA and CDR2 SQIVND come from the germline V gene (reference sequence). The CDR3 is 16 residues long. The CDR3 spells CASSMIRTGGINEQFF. CDR3 DNA: TGTGCCAGTAGTATGATAAGGACAGGGGGCATCAATGAGCAGTTCTTC.

The chain couples TRBV9 to TRBJ2-1; the D gene is possibly TRBD1 (6 bases). The CDR3 is 15 amino acids. V was pared by 4 bases and J by 1 base, with 12 bases between. Germline V gene sequence: CDR1 SGDLS, CDR2 YYNGEE. CDR3 residues: CASSPGQGSYNEQFF. The CDR3 coding sequence is TGTGCCAGCAGCCCGGGACAAGGTTCCTACAATGAGCAGTTCTTC.

The chain uses TRBV16 and TRBJ2-6; D possibly corresponds to TRBD2 (7 bases). Germline loops: CDR1 KGHSY, CDR2 FQNENV. Trimming pared 1 base from V and 0 bases from J, leaving 19 bases between. The CDR3 covers 20 residues. CDR3 amino acids: CASSQWRGGAPGSGANVLTF. DNA for the CDR3: TGTGCCAGCAGCCAATGGAGGGGGGGAGCTCCAGGCTCTGGGGCCAACGTCCTGACTTTC.

This chain uses TRBV12-2 with TRBJ1-2. TRBV12-2 is a known pseudogene. This CDR3 comprises 13 residues. This CDR3 is CASRSLGGEGYTF. CDR3 in DNA: TGTGCAAGTCGCTCCCTAGGGGGGGAGGGCTACACCTTC.

The V gene is TRBV4-2, the J gene TRBJ2-1, with 7 bases matching TRBD1. Germline V gene lookup returns CDR1 LGHNA and CDR2 YNFKEQ. This CDR3 has 12 amino acids. V gave up 3 bases and J gave up 10 bases; unmatched junction bases: 3. CDR3 region: CASSHSRGEQFF. The CDR3 DNA sequence: TGTGCCAGCAGCCACTCCAGGGGGGAGCAGTTCTTC.

V and J are TRBV12-5 and TRBJ1-2; TRBD1 might be the D (5 bases). Trimming removed 2 bases from V and 6 bases from J, with 19 bases in between. Per the germline V gene, CDR1 is LGHNT and CDR2 is FRNRAP. This CDR3 comprises 16 residues. CDR3: CASGLRAGLGGNGYTF. CDR3 in DNA: TGTGCTAGTGGTTTGCGCGCGGGGCTAGGTGGTAATGGCTACACCTTC.

CDR3 protein: CASSKARVGGEQYF. In DNA form, the CDR3 reads TGTGCCAGCAGCAAAGCCAGGGTAGGCGGCGAGCAGTACTTC. The rearrangement links TRBV21-1 to TRBJ2-7; TRBD1 is taken as the D call from the table, unchecked against the DNA. TRBV21-1 is a listed pseudogene. The CDR3 has 14 amino acids.

The J gene is TRBJ1-4, the V gene TRBV5-4; TRBD1 is a possible D gene (6 bases). The V gene lost 3 bases and the J gene lost 2 bases, with 11 bases spanning the gap. Germline V CDR1 and CDR2: SGHNT, YYREEE (reference sequence). This CDR3 is 15 amino acids long. The DNA of the CDR3 is TGTGCCAGCAGCTCTCAGGGGTGGACTAATGAAAAACTGTTTTTT. Protein sequence: CASSSQGWTNEKLFF.

The gene calls are TRBV28 and TRBJ2-7; 7 positions agree with TRBD1. The CDR3 sequence is 12 residues long. Unmatched junction bases numbered 6, after V lost 6 bases and J lost 7 bases. Germline lookup yields CDR1 MDHEN and CDR2 SYDVKM. The CDR3 region has the DNA TGTGCCAGCAGGACAGGGTTAAAGGAGCAGTACTTC. This codes for CASRTGLKEQYF.

The V gene is TRBV6-5, the J gene TRBJ2-7; 10 bases line up with TRBD2. The CDR3 consists of 15 residues. The V segment lost 5 bases and the J segment 2 bases; nucleotides outside the gene matches: 6. Looked up from germline, CDR1 is MNHEY and CDR2 is SVGAGI. The chain's CDR3 is CASSKRTSGTYEQYF. CDR3 DNA: TGTGCCAGCAGTAAGCGGACTAGCGGTACCTACGAGCAGTACTTC.

The V gene is TRBV15, the J gene TRBJ2-5, with TRBD2 identical over 14 bases. CDR3 length: 16 residues. Per the germline V gene, CDR1 is LNHNV and CDR2 is YYDKDF (reference sequence). V lost 2 bases, J lost 9 bases, and 8 bases stayed unmatched. The CDR3, as DNA: TGTGCCACCAGCAGACTGGGACTAGCGGGAGAGAGAGCCCAGTACTTC. It translates to CATSRLGLAGERAQYF.

This clone was counted a single time. V is TRBV5-1 and J is TRBJ2-5; 10 nucleotides agree with TRBD2. CDR3 size: 14 residues. V shed 0 bases and J 5 bases; nucleotides not matched to a gene: 1. From germline, CDR1 is SGHRS and CDR2 YFSETQ. For the CDR3, the DNA is TGCGCCAGCAGCTTGGGAGCGGGAGGGGAGACCCAGTACTTC. It yields the protein CASSLGAGGETQYF.

The chain has TRBV5-1 and TRBJ2-7; a weak D match, TRBD1 (6 bases). The CDR3 runs to 12 residues. Per germline, CDR1 SGHRS and CDR2 YFSETQ. The CDR3 DNA reads as TGCGCAACCAGGGGAACCACCTACGAGCAGTACTTC. Translating gives CATRGTTYEQYF.

J is TRBJ2-5 and V is TRBV25-1; 8 positions match TRBD2. The CDR3 runs 13 residues. V gave up 6 bases and J gave up 4 bases; unmatched junction bases: 4. CDR1 is MGHDK, CDR2 SYGVNS, per germline. This CDR3 is CASSLAGSETQYF. Here the CDR3 DNA reads TGTGCCAGCAGCCTAGCGGGCTCAGAGACCCAGTACTTC. The whole variable domain, filled in from reference TRBV25-1 and TRBJ2-5, reads EADIYQTPRYLVIGTGKKITLECSQTMGHDKMYWYQQDPGMELHLIHYSYGVNSTEKGDLSSESTVSRIRTEHFPLTLESARPSHTSQYLCASSLAGSETQYFGPGTRLLVL.

The CDR3 nucleotides are TGTGCCAGCAGTTTATCTGGGCAGGGGGCCGCCTATGGCTACACCTTC. It translates to CASSLSGQGAAYGYTF. This chain uses TRBV27 with TRBJ1-2; 8 nucleotides agree with TRBD1. Germline V gene data show CDR1 as MNHEY and CDR2 as SMNVEV (reference sequence). CDR3 length equals 16 residues. The trim removed 0 bases at V and 4 bases at J, leaving 7 bases unmatched.

CDR3 bases: TGTGCCAGCAGCATGACTAGCACAGATACGCAGTATTTT. This codes for CASSMTSTDTQYF. The rearrangement uses TRBV7-3 and TRBJ2-3; no firm D call. The CDR3 totals 13 residues. The V and J ends lost 5 bases and 0 bases respectively, with 6 bases between them. Germline CDR1 is SGHTA and CDR2 is FQGTGA.

The chain uses TRBV5-5 and TRBJ2-3; 10 positions agree with TRBD2. With 0 bases clipped from V and 13 bases from J, the junction kept 11 bases outside the gene matches. The germline V gene encodes CDR1 SGHKS and CDR2 YYEKEE (reference sequence). The CDR3 sequence is 15 residues long. CDR3 protein: CASSLAPSGSNTEYF. The CDR3 bases are TGTGCCAGCAGCTTGGCCCCTAGCGGGAGTAATACCGAGTATTTT.

This chain uses TRBV6-1 with TRBJ2-3, with D perhaps matching TRBD2 (6 bases). The length of the CDR3 is 17 residues. The germline V gene encodes CDR1 MNHNS and CDR2 SASEGT. Trimming left V 3 bases short and J 5 bases short, with 21 bases between. The CDR3 is CASSDQILVVGGDTQYF. CDR3 DNA sequence: TGTGCCAGCAGTGATCAAATACTAGTTGTCGGGGGAGATACGCAGTATTTT.

The chain has TRBV5-1 and TRBJ1-4; D ambiguous. This CDR3 has 14 residues. V was shortened by 2 bases and J by 8 bases, with 13 bases between the two germline ends. Germline V gives CDR1 SGHRS, CDR2 YFSETQ. The CDR3 DNA reads TGCGCCAGCAGCTTAGGAGGGATAGGCGAAAAACTGTTTTTT. Encoded protein: CASSLGGIGEKLFF.

The genes are TRBV6-5 and TRBJ2-2; D might be TRBD2 (5 bases). The CDR3 runs to 13 residues. The V gene's germline CDR1 is MNHEY and CDR2 SVGAGI. Between the trimmed V and J ends, which lost 6 bases and 5 bases, there was a span of 10 bases. DNA of the CDR3: TGTGCCAGCAGCGGACTGACGACCGGGGAGCTGTTTTTT. Residues: CASSGLTTGELFF.

The rearrangement uses TRBV5-1 and TRBJ2-2; D not certain. The CDR3 length is 14 residues. V lost 0 bases and J 4 bases, leaving 7 bases between the germline ends. Germline-derived CDR1 and CDR2 are SGHRS and YFSETQ. DNA of the CDR3: TGCGCCAGCAGCTTGGGGTCCGGCACCGGGGAGCTGTTTTTT. Translation: CASSLGSGTGELFF.

The genes are TRBV28 and TRBJ1-2; D is unclear. Germline V gene sequence: CDR1 MDHEN, CDR2 SYDVKM. V lost 5 bases and J 5 bases, leaving 9 bases between the germline ends. CDR3 size: 12 residues. CDR3 residues: CASSHQTYGYTF. The CDR3 coding sequence is TGTGCCAGCAGTCACCAAACTTATGGCTACACCTTC.

The chain joins TRBV7-3 to TRBJ2-1; 9 bases line up with TRBD1. Germline assignment: CDR1 SGHTA and CDR2 FQGTGA. This CDR3 region has 15 residues. V shed 5 bases and J 6 bases; nucleotides not matched to a gene: 8. CDR3 protein: CASSLQGASGNEQFF. The DNA of the CDR3 is TGTGCCAGCAGCCTACAGGGGGCATCAGGCAATGAGCAGTTCTTC.

This chain links TRBV14 with TRBJ2-3, with unresolved D. The CDR3 length is 13 residues. Trimming shortened V by 0 bases and J by 8 bases, and 9 bases separated the two germline ends. Per the germline V gene, CDR1 is SGHDN and CDR2 is FVKESK. Written as DNA, the CDR3 is TGTGCCAGCAGCCAAGAGCAGTTCCTTACGCAGTATTTT. Protein product: CASSQEQFLTQYF.

The chain's CDR3 is CASSQDVGRVSGGTEAFF. The CDR3 DNA reads as TGTGCCAGCAGCCAAGATGTGGGTCGGGTATCAGGGGGCACTGAAGCTTTCTTT. The chain has TRBV4-2 and TRBJ1-1; 7 bases match TRBD1. V shed 0 bases, J shed 4 bases, and the junction held 14 bases outside the gene matches. The CDR3 has 18 residues. CDR1 and CDR2 from the germline V gene are LGHNA and YNFKEQ.